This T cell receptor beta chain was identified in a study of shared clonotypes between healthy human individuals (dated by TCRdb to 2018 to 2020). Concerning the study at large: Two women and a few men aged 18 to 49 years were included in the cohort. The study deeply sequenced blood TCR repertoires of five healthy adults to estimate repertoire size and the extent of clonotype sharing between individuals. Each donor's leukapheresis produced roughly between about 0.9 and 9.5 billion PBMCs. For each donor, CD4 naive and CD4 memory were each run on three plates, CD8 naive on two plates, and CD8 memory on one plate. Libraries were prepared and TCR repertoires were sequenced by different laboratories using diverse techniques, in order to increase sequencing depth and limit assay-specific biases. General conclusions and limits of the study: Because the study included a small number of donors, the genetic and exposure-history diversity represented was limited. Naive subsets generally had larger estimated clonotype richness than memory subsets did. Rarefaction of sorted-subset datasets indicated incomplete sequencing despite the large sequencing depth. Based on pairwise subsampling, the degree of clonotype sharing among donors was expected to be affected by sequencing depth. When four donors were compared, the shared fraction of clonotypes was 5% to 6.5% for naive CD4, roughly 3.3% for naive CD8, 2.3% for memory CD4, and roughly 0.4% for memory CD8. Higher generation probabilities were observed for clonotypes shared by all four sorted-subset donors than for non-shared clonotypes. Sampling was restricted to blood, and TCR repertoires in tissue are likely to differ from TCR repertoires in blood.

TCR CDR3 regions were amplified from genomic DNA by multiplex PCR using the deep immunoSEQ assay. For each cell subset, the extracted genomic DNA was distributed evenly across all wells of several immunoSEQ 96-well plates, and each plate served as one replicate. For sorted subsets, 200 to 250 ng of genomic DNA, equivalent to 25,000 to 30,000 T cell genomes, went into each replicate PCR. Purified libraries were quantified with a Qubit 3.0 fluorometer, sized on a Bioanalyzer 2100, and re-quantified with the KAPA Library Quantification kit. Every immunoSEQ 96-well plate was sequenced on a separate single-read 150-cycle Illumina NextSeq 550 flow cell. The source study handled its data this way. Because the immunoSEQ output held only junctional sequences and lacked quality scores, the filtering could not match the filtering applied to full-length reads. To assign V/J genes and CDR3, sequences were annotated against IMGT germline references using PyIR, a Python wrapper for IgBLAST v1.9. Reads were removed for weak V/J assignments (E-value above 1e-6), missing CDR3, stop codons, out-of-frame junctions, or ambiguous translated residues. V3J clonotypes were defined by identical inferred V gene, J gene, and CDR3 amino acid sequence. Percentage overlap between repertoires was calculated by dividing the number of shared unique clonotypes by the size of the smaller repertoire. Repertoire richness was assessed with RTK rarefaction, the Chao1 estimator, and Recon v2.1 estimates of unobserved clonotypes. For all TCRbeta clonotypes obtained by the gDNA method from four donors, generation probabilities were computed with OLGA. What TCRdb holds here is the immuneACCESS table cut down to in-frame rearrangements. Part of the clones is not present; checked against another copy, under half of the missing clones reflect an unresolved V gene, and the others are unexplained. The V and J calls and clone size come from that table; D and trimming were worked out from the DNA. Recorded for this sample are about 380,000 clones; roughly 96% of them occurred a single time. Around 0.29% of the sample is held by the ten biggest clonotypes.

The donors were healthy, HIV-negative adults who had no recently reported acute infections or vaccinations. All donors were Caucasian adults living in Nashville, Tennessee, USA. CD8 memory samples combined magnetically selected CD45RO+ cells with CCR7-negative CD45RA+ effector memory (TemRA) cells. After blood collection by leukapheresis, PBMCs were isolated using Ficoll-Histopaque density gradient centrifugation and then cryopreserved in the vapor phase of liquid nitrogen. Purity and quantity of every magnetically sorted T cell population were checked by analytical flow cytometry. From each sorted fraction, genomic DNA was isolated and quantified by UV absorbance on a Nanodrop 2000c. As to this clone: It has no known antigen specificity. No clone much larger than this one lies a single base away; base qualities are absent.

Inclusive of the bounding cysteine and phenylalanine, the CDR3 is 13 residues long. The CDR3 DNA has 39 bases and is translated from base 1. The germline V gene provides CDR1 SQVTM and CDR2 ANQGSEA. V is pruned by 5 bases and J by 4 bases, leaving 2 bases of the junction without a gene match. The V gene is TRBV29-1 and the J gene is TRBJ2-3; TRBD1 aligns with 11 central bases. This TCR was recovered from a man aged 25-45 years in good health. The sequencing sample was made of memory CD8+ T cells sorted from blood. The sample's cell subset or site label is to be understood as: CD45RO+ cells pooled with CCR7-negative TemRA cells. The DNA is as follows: TGCAGCGTTAAGGGACAGGGGGCAGATACGCAGTATTTT. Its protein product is CSVKGQGADTQYF.